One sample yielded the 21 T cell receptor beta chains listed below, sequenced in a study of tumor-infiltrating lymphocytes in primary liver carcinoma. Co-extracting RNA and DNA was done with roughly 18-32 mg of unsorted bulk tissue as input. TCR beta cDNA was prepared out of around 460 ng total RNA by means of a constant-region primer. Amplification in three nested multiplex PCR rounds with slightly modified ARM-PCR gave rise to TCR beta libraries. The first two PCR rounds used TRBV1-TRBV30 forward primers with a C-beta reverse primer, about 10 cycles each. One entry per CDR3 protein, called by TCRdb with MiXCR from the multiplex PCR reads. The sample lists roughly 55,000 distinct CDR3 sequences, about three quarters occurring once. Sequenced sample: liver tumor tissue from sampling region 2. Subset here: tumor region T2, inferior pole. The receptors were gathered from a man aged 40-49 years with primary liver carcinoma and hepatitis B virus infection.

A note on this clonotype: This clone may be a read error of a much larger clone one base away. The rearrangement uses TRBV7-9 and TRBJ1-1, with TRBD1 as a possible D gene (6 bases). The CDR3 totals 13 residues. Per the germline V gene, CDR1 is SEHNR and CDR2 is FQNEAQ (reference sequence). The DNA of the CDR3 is TGTGCCAGCAACTTAGGTCAGGGGTCGGAAGCTTTCTTT. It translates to CASNLGQGSEAFF. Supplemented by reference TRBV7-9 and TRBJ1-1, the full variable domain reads DTGVSQNPRHKITKRGQNVTFRCDPISEHNRLYWYRQTLGQGPEFLTYFQNEAQLEKSRLLSDRFSAERPKGSFSTLEIQRTEQGDSAMYLCASNLGQGSEAFFGQGTRLTVV.

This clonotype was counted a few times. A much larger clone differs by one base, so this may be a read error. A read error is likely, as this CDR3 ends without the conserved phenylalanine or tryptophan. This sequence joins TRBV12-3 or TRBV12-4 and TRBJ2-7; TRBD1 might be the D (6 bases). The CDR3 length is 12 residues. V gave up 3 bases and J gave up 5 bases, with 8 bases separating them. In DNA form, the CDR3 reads TGTGCCAGCAGTTTTCCAGGGGACGAGCAGTACATC. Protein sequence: CASSFPGDEQYI.

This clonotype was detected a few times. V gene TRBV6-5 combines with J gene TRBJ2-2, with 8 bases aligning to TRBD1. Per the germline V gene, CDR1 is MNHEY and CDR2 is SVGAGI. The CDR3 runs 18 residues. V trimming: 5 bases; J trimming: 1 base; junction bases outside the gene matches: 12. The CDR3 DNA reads TGTGCCAGCAGTCCGGGACAGGCCGGTATTAGGAACACCGGGGAGCTGTTTTTT. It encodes CASSPGQAGIRNTGELFF.

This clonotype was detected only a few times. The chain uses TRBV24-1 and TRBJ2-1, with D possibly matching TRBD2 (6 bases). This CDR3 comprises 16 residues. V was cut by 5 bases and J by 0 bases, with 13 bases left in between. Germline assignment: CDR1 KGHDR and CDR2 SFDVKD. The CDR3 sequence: CATSGAGLSSYNEQFF. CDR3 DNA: TGTGCCACCAGTGGGGCCGGACTAAGCTCCTACAATGAGCAGTTCTTC.

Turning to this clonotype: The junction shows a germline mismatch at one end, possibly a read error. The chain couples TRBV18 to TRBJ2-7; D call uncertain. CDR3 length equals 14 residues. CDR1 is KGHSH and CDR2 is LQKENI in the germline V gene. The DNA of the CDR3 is TGTGCTAGCTCACCACCGCACTTCTCCTACGAGCAGTACTTC. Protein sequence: CASSPPHFSYEQYF.

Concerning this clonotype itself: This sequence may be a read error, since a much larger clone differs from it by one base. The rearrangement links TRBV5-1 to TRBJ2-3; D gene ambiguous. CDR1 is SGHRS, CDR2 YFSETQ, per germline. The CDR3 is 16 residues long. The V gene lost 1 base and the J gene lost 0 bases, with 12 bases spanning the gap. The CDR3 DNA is TGCGCCAGCAGCTTGAACGGCTGCACTAGCACAGATACGCAGTATTTT. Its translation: CASSLNGCTSTDTQYF.

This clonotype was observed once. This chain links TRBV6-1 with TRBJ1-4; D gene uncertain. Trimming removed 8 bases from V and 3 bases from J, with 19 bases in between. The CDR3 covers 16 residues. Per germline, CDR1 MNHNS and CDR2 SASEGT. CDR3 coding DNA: TGTGCCAGCTGGGGAGTGGTGGTTCTAGCTAATGAAAAACTGTTTTTT. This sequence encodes CASWGVVVLANEKLFF.

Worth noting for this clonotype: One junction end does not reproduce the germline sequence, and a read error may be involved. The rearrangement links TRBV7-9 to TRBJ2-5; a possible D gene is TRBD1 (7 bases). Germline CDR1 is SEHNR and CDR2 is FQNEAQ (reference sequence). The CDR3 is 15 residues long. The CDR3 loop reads CVSSSRGELQETQYF. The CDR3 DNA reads TGTGTCAGCAGCAGCAGGGGGGAACTCCAGGAGACCCAGTACTTC. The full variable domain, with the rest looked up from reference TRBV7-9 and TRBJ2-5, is DTGVSQNPRHKITKRGQNVTFRCDPISEHNRLYWYRQTLGQGPEFLTYFQNEAQLEKSRLLSDRFSAERPKGSFSTLEIQRTEQGDSAMYLCVSSSRGELQETQYFGPGTRLLVL.

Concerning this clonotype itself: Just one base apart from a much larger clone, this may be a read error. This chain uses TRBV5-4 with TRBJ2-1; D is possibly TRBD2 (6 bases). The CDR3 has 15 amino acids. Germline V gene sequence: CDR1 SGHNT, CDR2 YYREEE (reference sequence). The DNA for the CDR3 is TGTGCCAGCAGCTTGGGCGGGAACTCCTACATTGAGCAGTTCTTC. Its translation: CASSLGGNSYIEQFF.

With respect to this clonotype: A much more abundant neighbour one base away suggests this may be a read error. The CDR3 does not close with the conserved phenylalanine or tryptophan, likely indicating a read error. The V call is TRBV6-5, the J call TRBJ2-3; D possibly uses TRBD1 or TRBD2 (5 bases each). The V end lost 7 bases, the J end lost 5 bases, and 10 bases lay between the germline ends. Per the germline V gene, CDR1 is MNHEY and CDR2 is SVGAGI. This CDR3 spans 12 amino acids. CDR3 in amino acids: CASTRDRDTQYS. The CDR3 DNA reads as TGTGCCAGCACAAGGGACCGAGATACGCAGTATTCT.

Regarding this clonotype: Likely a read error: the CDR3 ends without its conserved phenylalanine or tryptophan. The DNA for the CDR3 is TGTGCCACCAGTGATTCCGAAGGGGGTACCGGGGAGCTGTTTCTT. Protein sequence: CATSDSEGGTGELFL. V usage is TRBV24-1 and J usage is TRBJ2-2, with TRBD1 as a possible D gene (6 bases). The CDR3 contains 15 residues. Germline V CDR1 and CDR2: KGHDR, SFDVKD. Trimming pared 2 bases from V and 5 bases from J, leaving 11 bases between.

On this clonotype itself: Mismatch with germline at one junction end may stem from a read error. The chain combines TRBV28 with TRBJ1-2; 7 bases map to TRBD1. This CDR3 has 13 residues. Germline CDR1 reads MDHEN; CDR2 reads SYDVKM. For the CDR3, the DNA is TGTGCCAGTAGTTTGGAGGGGGCTTATGGCCACACCTTC. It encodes CASSLEGAYGHTF.

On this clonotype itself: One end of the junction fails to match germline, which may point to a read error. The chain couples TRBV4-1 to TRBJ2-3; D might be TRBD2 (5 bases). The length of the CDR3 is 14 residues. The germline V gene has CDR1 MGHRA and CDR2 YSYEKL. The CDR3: CVSSQAGNVDTQYF. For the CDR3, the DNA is TGCGTCAGCAGTCAGGCCGGGAATGTAGATACGCAGTATTTT.

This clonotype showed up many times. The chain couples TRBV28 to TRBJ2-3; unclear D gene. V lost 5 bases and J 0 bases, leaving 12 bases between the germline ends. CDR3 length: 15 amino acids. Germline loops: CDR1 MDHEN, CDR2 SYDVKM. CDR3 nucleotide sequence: TGTGCCAGCAGTCCGGATTTTTTTAGCACAGATACGCAGTATTTT. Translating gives CASSPDFFSTDTQYF.

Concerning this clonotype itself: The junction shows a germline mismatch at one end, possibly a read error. Written as DNA, the CDR3 is TGTGCCAGCAGACAAGCCCCCGGGGCTAGCGCCGTAAATGAGCAGTTATTC. Translated, it gives CASRQAPGASAVNEQLF. The gene calls are TRBV14 and TRBJ2-1; D is possibly TRBD2 (6 bases). Germline V gene data show CDR1 as SGHDN and CDR2 as FVKESK. The CDR3 is 17 amino acids.

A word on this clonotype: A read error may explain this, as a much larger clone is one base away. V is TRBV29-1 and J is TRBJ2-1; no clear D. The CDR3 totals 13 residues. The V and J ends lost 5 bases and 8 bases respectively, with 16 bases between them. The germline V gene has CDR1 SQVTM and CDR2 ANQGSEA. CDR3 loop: CSVLISSGHEQFF. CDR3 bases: TGCAGCGTTCTGATATCGTCCGGGCATGAGCAGTTCTTC.

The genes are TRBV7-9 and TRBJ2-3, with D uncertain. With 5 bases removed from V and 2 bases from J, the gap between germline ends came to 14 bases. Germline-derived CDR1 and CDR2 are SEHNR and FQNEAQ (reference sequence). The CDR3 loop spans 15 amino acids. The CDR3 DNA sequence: TGTGCCAGCAGCACCCGTCGAGTGCCCACAGATACGCAGTATTTT. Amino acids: CASSTRRVPTDTQYF.

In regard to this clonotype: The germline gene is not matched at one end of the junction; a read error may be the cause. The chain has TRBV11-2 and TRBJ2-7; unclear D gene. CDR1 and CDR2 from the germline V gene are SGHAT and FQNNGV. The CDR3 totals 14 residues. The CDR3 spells CASNLDLGGWKQYF. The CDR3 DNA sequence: TGTGCCAGCAACTTAGATCTTGGCGGATGGAAGCAGTACTTC.

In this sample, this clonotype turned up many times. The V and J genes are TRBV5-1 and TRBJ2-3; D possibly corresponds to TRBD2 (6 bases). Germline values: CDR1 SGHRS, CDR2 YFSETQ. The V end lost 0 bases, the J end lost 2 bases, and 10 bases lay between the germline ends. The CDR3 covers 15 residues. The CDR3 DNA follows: TGCGCCAGCAGCTTGGAGGGACTCACCACAGATACGCAGTATTTT. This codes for CASSLEGLTTDTQYF. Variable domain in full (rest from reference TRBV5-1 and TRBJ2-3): KAGVTQTPRYLIKTRGQQVTLSCSPISGHRSVSWYQQTPGQGLQFLFEYFSETQRNKGNFPGRFSGRQFSNSRSEMNVSTLELGDSALYLCASSLEGLTTDTQYFGPGTRLTVL.

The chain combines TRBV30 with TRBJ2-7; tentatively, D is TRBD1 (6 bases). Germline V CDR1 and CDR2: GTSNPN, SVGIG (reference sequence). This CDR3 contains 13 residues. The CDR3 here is CAGSIQQGGEQYF. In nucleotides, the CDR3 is TGTGCAGGATCAATCCAACAGGGTGGCGAGCAGTACTTC.

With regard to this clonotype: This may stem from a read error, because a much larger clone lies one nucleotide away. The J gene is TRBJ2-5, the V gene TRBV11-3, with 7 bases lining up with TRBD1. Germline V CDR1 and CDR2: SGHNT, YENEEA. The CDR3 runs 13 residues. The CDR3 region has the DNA TGTGCCAGGAGCTTCCAGGGGGAGGAGACCCAGTACTTC. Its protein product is CARSFQGEETQYF.